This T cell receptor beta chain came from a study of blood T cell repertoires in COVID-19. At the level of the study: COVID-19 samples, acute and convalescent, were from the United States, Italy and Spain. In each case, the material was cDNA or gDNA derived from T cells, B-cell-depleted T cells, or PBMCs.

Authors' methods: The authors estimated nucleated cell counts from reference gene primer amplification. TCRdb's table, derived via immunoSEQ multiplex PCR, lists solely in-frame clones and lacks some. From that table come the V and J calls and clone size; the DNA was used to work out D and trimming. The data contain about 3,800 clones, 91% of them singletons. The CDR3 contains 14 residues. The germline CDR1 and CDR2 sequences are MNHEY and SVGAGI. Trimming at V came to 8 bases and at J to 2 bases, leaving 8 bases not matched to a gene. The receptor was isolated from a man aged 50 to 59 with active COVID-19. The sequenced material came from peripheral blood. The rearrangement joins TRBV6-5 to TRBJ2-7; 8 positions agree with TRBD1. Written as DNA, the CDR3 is TGTGCCAGCGCTGGGGCAGGGGGCCCCTACGAGCAGTACTTC. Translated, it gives CASAGAGGPYEQYF.